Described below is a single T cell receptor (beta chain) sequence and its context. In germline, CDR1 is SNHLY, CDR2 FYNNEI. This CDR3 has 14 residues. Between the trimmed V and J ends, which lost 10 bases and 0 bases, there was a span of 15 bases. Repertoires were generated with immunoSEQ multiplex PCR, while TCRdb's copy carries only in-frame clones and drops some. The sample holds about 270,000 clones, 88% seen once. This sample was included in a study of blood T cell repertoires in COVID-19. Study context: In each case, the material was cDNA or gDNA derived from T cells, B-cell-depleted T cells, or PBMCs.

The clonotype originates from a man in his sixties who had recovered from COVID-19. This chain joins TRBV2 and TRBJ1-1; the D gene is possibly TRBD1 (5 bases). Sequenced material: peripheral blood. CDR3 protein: CATGSTALNTEAFF. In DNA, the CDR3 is TGTGCCACCGGGTCGACAGCACTGAACACTGAAGCTTTCTTT.